This is a list of T cell receptor beta chains from one sample in a study of blood T cell repertoires in COVID-19. Profiling relied on immunoSEQ multiplex PCR, and the TCRdb table lists in-frame clones only, not all of them. The table has 110,000 to 150,000 clones, around 89% seen once. Sequencing input: peripheral blood. The source is a man in his 60s with active or convalescent COVID-19. The CDR3 runs from the conserved cysteine through the conserved F or W. The order of the fields is V gene, CDR3 protein.

TRBV7-8	CASSLAGKRGLPGELFF
TRBV7-7	CASSLSRAGGADTQYF
TRBV10-3	CATFTGSTTNEQFF
TRBV23-1	CASRQSPSGSDNEQFF
TRBV7-2	CASSPYPNRAFGAFF
TRBV6-5	CASRLGRGNQPQHF
TRBV19	CASSRPGQGRFGYGYTF
TRBV5-1	CASSPTGDNEQFF
TRBV15	CATSRPQGRYEQYF
TRBV5-5	CASSQGWNGNTIYF
TRBV11-3	CASSLGTSFGHEQFF
TRBV14	CARTLHRGTGGELFF
TRBV9	CASSSSWGGDSPLHF
TRBV2	CASSGGTGELFF
TRBV20-1	CSATYGGKFF
TRBV29-1	CSVGTDKIEAFF
TRBV2	CASSLQGRTEAFF
TRBV27	CASSFAASSLGHGYTF
TRBV6-5	CAALRVWPYEQYF
TRBV19	CASTSRYGSGNTIYF
TRBV6-5	CASSRNRLPTDTQYF
TRBV7-8	CASSPSGQFSGNTIYF
TRBV6-1	CASSDRATEAFF
TRBV7-3	CASSQEAGRDTEAFF
TRBV19	CASSIGHASSYEQYF
TRBV20-1	CSASRLAGHGEQFF
TRBV28	CASSFLLQGREQYF
TRBV7-2	CASSLRADSYNEQFF
TRBV27	CASSFGVSTGEKLFF
TRBV19	CASSHGTSGPYEQYF
TRBV3-1/TRBV3-2	CASSQVGPGRWAQPQHF
TRBV5-4	CASSLDSNNSPLHF
TRBV6-5	CASRLGLAAQTQYF
TRBV6-2/TRBV6-3	CASSLSGSSYEQYF
TRBV6-5	CASLGQGGELFF
TRBV7-9	CAGSLDRYEQYF
TRBV28	CASSRTGPNYGYTF
TRBV14	CASSQDFPREGLPGANVLTF
TRBV27	CASSLYFTGGTDTQYF
TRBV5-5	CASSLLGQASQETQYF
TRBV5-6	CASSLAGDWGSYEQYF
TRBV18	CASSPPAGGDTKAFF
TRBV11-1	CASSLALADTDTQYF
TRBV18	CASSKAPRGSPLHF
TRBV5-1	CASSKDRGNTEAFF
TRBV27	CASSSQNNEKLFF
TRBV9	CASSPAGGAYGYTF
TRBV2	CASIARVTSGSHNEQFF
TRBV15	CATQPRLAKNIQYF
TRBV15	CATSSGRTSGNNEQFF
TRBV30	CAWSVGAAGNTIYF
TRBV30	CAWSGITEAFF